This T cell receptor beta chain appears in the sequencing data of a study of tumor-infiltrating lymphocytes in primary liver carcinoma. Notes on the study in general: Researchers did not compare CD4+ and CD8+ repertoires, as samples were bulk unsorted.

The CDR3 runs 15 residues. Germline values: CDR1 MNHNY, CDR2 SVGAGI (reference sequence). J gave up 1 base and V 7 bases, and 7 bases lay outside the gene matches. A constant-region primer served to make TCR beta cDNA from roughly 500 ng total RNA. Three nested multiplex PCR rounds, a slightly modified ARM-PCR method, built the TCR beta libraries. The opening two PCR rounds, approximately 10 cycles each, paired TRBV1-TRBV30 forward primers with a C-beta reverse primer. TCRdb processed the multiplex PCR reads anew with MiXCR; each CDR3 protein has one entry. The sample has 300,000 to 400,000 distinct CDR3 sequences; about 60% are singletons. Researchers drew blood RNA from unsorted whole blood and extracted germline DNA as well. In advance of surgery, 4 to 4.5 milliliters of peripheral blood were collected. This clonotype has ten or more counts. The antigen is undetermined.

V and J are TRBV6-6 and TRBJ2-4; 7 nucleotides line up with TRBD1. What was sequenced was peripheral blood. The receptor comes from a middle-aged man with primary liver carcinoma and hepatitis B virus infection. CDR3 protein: CASKEEGQAKNIQYF. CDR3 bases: TGTGCCAGCAAGGAAGAGGGACAGGCCAAAAACATTCAGTACTTC.